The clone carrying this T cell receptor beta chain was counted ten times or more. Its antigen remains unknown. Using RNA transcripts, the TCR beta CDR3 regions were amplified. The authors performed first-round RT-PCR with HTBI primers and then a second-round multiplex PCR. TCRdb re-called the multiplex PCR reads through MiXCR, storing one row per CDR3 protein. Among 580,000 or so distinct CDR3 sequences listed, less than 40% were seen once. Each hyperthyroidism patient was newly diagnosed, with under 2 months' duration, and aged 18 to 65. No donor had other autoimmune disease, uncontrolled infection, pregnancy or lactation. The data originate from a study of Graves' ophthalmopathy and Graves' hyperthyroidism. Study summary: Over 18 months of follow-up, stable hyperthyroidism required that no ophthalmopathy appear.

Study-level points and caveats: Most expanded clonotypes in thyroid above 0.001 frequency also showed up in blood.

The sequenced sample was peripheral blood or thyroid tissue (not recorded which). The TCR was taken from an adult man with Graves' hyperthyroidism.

The CDR3 sequence is CATSRNRGLSQPQHF. In DNA form, the CDR3 reads TGTGCCACCAGCCGTAACAGGGGGCTTAGTCAGCCCCAGCATTTT. The chain recombines TRBV15 with TRBJ1-5, with 9 bases matching TRBD1. Germline CDR1 and CDR2: LNHNV and YYDKDF (reference sequence). The CDR3 consists of 15 residues. J lost 6 bases, V lost 5 bases, and 8 bases had no gene match.